This T cell receptor beta chain was captured by sequencing in a study of blood T cell repertoires in COVID-19. Study-wide background: T cells, B-cell-depleted T cells, or PBMCs provided the cDNA or gDNA that served as material.

Individuals drawn from around 25 US areas were about 18 to 89 years old. Participants reported their clinical history, and cohort assignment relied on those reports. The V and J ends lost 2 bases and 5 bases respectively, with 6 bases between them. CDR3 length: 12 residues. Germline CDR1 MNHNS, CDR2 SASEGT. Original processing notes: From reference gene primer amplification, estimates of nucleated cell counts were derived. The repertoire was sequenced with immunoSEQ multiplex PCR; TCRdb's copy has only in-frame clones and lacks some. V and J calls plus clone size are reproduced from that table; the DNA served to infer D and trimming. The sample lists approximately 270,000 clones; over 80% were seen once.

This clonotype was sampled from a human donor in a cohort exposed to, infected with or recovered from COVID-19 (not recorded which). The donor label of this sample is uncertain. The sequenced material came from PBMCs or T cells enriched from blood (not recorded which). The chain combines TRBV6-1 with TRBJ2-5; D is possibly TRBD2 (5 bases). DNA of the CDR3: TGTGCCAGCAGTGAAAGCGGCGAGACCCAGTACTTC. Translation gives CASSESGETQYF.